What follows are 15 T cell receptor beta chains derived from one specimen sequenced in a study of Ad26.COV2.S vaccination and SARS-CoV-2 variants. Sequencing used immunoSEQ multiplex PCR; TCRdb keeps in-frame clones, though not all of them. The data show some 190,000 clones, 87% seen once. The sequenced sample was peripheral blood, obtained after recovery from COVID-19. Receptors originate from a human donor who had recovered from COVID-19.

The J gene is TRBJ2-2, the V gene TRBV7-6; maybe TRBD1 (6 bases). V dropped 2 bases and J dropped 0 bases, with 13 bases sitting between them. This CDR3 comprises 17 residues. The germline V gene encodes CDR1 SGHVS and CDR2 FNYEAQ. CDR3 amino acids: CASSLYRERPNTGELFF. CDR3 nucleotide sequence: TGTGCCAGCAGCTTATACAGGGAAAGACCGAACACCGGGGAGCTGTTTTTT.

The rearrangement links TRBV7-8 to TRBJ2-1; 8 nucleotides align to TRBD2. CDR3 length equals 17 residues. Germline V CDR1 and CDR2: SGHVS, FQNEAQ. The V gene end was trimmed by 2 bases and the J gene end by 7 bases; junction bases not matched to a gene: 13. The CDR3 loop is CASSLIIRAGVTNEQFF. DNA of the CDR3: TGTGCCAGCAGCTTAATAATTAGAGCGGGAGTCACGAATGAGCAGTTCTTC.

The genes are TRBV19 and TRBJ1-5, with D unclear. CDR3 size: 16 residues. The V gene's germline CDR1 is LNHDA and CDR2 SQIVND (reference sequence). The V and J ends lost 4 bases and 0 bases respectively, with 13 bases between them. The CDR3, as DNA: TGTGCCAGTAGTAGAGGACGCGGGGTTAGCAATCAGCCCCAGCATTTT. It translates to CASSRGRGVSNQPQHF. The complete variable domain, with remaining parts taken from reference TRBV19 and TRBJ1-5, reads DGGITQSPKYLFRKEGQNVTLSCEQNLNHDAMYWYRQDPGQGLRLIYYSQIVNDFQKGDIAEGYSVSREKKESFPLTVTSAQKNPTAFYLCASSRGRGVSNQPQHFGDGTRLSIL.

The rearrangement joins TRBV4-1 to TRBJ1-1; the D is unclear. The germline V gene encodes CDR1 MGHRA and CDR2 YSYEKL. This CDR3 is 15 amino acids long. V was pared by 1 base and J by 2 bases, with 11 bases between. CDR3 sequence (DNA): TGCGCCAGCAGCCAAGGGTCCTTGTATAACACTGAAGCTTTCTTT. It specifies CASSQGSLYNTEAFF.

The chain links TRBV27 to TRBJ2-7; TRBD1 agrees at 7 bases. The CDR3 loop spans 15 amino acids. After removal of 6 bases from V and 3 bases from J, the junction contained 11 bases not matched to a gene. The germline V gene has CDR1 MNHEY and CDR2 SMNVEV (reference sequence). The CDR3 spells CASSHHRGALYEQYF. CDR3 coding DNA: TGTGCCAGCAGCCATCACAGGGGAGCCCTCTACGAGCAGTACTTC.

CDR3 sequence (DNA): TGTGCCAGCAGCGGAGGTGTTGGTACTGAAGCTTTCTTT. Translating gives CASSGGVGTEAFF. This chain connects TRBV5-4 to TRBJ1-1, with no clear D. Germline CDR1 SGHNT, CDR2 YYREEE (reference sequence). The V end was cut by 4 bases, the J end by 5 bases, with 12 bases between. The CDR3 length is 13 residues.

This chain joins TRBV6-6 and TRBJ1-3; the match to TRBD1 covers 7 bases. This CDR3 region has 15 residues. Germline lookup yields CDR1 MNHNY and CDR2 SVGAGI (reference sequence). With 2 bases clipped from V and 0 bases from J, the junction kept 1 base outside the gene matches. The CDR3 loop reads CASSYGTVSGNTIYF. CDR3 coding DNA: TGTGCCAGCAGTTACGGGACAGTCTCTGGAAACACCATATATTTT.

The chain employs TRBV30 and TRBJ2-3; D perhaps matches TRBD1 (6 bases). This CDR3 has 16 amino acids. V shed 3 bases and J shed 3 bases, with 19 bases lying between them. Germline V CDR1 and CDR2: GTSNPN, SVGIG (reference sequence). The CDR3 sequence: CAWRSQLDRTTDTQYF. The CDR3 nucleotides read TGTGCCTGGAGATCCCAGCTGGACAGAACTACAGATACGCAGTATTTT. Based on the CDR3 plus reference TRBV30 and TRBJ2-3, the full variable domain is SQTIHQWPATLVQPVGSPLSLECTVEGTSNPNLYWYRQAAGRGLQLLFYSVGIGQISSEVPQNLSASRPQDRQFILSSKKLLLSDSGFYLCAWRSQLDRTTDTQYFGPGTRLTVL.

The chain recombines TRBV6-5 with TRBJ1-4; D perhaps matches TRBD1 (6 bases). V was cut by 6 bases and J by 5 bases, with 13 bases left in between. Germline V lookup: CDR1 MNHEY, CDR2 SVGAGI. The CDR3 runs to 14 residues. CDR3 in amino acids: CASRGGDRNEKLFF. CDR3 nucleotide sequence: TGTGCCAGCAGGGGGGGCGACCGAAATGAAAAACTGTTTTTT.

This CDR3 reads CASSSSTGQETQYF. The CDR3 DNA sequence: TGCGCCAGCAGCTCGTCGACAGGGCAGGAGACCCAGTACTTC. The chain links TRBV5-1 to TRBJ2-5; 7 bases match TRBD1. The length of the CDR3 is 14 residues. V was pared by 3 bases and J by 5 bases, with 7 bases of the junction left unmatched. The germline gives CDR1 SGHRS, CDR2 YFSETQ.

At least ten counts were recorded for this clone. J is TRBJ2-5 and V is TRBV25-1, with 7 bases identical to TRBD1. Germline assignment: CDR1 MGHDK and CDR2 SYGVNS. The CDR3 is made up of 14 amino acids. The V segment lost 9 bases and the J segment 0 bases; nucleotides outside the gene matches: 7. As DNA, the CDR3 is TGTGCCAGTAAGGGGACAGAATACCAAGAGACCCAGTACTTC. Amino acid sequence: CASKGTEYQETQYF. Looking up the rest from reference TRBV25-1 and TRBJ2-5 gives the full variable domain: EADIYQTPRYLVIGTGKKITLECSQTMGHDKMYWYQQDPGMELHLIHYSYGVNSTEKGDLSSESTVSRIRTEHFPLTLESARPSHTSQYLCASKGTEYQETQYFGPGTRLLVL.

The rearrangement uses TRBV28 and TRBJ2-7, with D perhaps given as TRBD1 or TRBD2 (5 bases each). This CDR3 has 15 residues. CDR1 is MDHEN, CDR2 SYDVKM, per germline. V was shortened by 9 bases and J by 2 bases, with 20 bases between the two germline ends. The CDR3: CASSRGGPFPYEQYF. In DNA, the CDR3 is TGTGCCAGTTCGAGGGGCGGACCATTCCCCTACGAGCAGTACTTC. Full variable domain (missing parts from reference TRBV28 and TRBJ2-7): DVKVTQSSRYLVKRTGEKVFLECVQDMDHENMFWYRQDPGLGLRLIYFSYDVKMKEKGDIPEGYSVSREKKERFSLILESASTNQTSMYLCASSRGGPFPYEQYFGPGTRLTVT.

The chain combines TRBV15 with TRBJ2-7, with 7 bases lining up with TRBD1. Germline V gene lookup returns CDR1 LNHNV and CDR2 YYDKDF (reference sequence). This CDR3 spans 14 amino acids. J was trimmed by 0 bases and V by 5 bases; bases with no gene match: 4. CDR3 coding DNA: TGTGCCACCAGCCCACGGGACAGCTCCTACGAGCAGTACTTC. Translation: CATSPRDSSYEQYF.

This clone was detected only once. The chain uses TRBV4-2 and TRBJ1-2; 7 nucleotides match TRBD1. In germline, CDR1 is LGHNA, CDR2 YNFKEQ. J was trimmed by 4 bases and V by 0 bases; bases with no gene match: 5. This CDR3 has 15 amino acids. For the CDR3, the DNA is TGTGCCAGCAGCCAAGAACAGGGGCCGCTCTATGGCTACACCTTC. This sequence encodes CASSQEQGPLYGYTF.

The V gene is TRBV6-5, the J gene TRBJ2-5; 11 bases fit TRBD1. Germline CDR1 is MNHEY and CDR2 is SVGAGI. The J segment lost 3 bases and the V segment lost 6 bases, leaving 3 bases of the junction unmatched. This CDR3 comprises 14 residues. Here the CDR3 reads CASSRTGGKETQYF. DNA for the CDR3: TGTGCCAGCAGCAGGACAGGGGGCAAAGAGACCCAGTACTTC.